The 11 T cell receptor beta chains below were found in one sample sequenced in a study of blood T cells in healthy people across ages (dated by TCRdb to the mid-2010s). Library prep was done by 5' RACE. The data were produced on an Illumina HiSeq 2500. A second PCR of about 6 to 11 cycles was performed with a sample-barcoded 5' primer and a J-beta primer mix. The public reads were quality trimmed at Q25 with fastp and then assembled into clones with MiXCR by TCRdb, keeping productive beta chains. Records with the same CDR3 protein are collapsed into one entry carrying the most frequent genes and DNA. In all, the sample holds under 800,000 distinct CDR3 sequences, and under 25% of those were seen once. The leading ten clones occupy roughly 3.7% of the sample. The sample was blood. Source of these receptors: a man aged 70-80 years in good health.

This clonotype has only a few counts. The CDR3 protein is CASTRDNPTQYF. CDR3 coding DNA: TGTGCCAGCACTCGAGACAACCCGACCCAGTACTTC. The chain uses TRBV2 and TRBJ2-5; D gene unclear. Germline V CDR1 and CDR2: SNHLY, FYNNEI. This CDR3 has 12 residues. The V end lost 7 bases, the J end lost 7 bases, and 13 bases lay between the germline ends.

The chain couples TRBV25-1 to TRBJ1-1; TRBD1 is a possible D gene (5 bases). V was pared by 0 bases and J by 1 base, with 9 bases between. This CDR3 has 15 residues. Per the germline V gene, CDR1 is MGHDK and CDR2 is SYGVNS. The CDR3 here is CASSEYPGANTEAFF. CDR3 DNA sequence: TGTGCCAGCAGTGAATATCCCGGGGCGAACACTGAAGCTTTCTTT.

This clonotype was seen many times. This chain connects TRBV2 to TRBJ1-4; 7 bases line up with TRBD1. The CDR3 has 15 residues. Germline CDR1 and CDR2: SNHLY and FYNNEI. Trimming cost V 3 bases and J 5 bases; bases outside gene matches: 6. The CDR3 nucleotides read TGTGCCAGCAGTGAGGGACAGCTACTCAATGAAAAACTGTTTTTT. Translated, it gives CASSEGQLLNEKLFF.

V usage is TRBV9 and J usage is TRBJ2-2; 7 nucleotides agree with TRBD1. Trimming at V came to 6 bases and at J to 0 bases, leaving 5 bases not matched to a gene. CDR3 length equals 15 residues. Germline V gives CDR1 SGDLS, CDR2 YYNGEE. CDR3 residues: CASTVTGSNTGELFF. The CDR3 DNA is TGTGCCAGCACCGTGACAGGGTCGAACACCGGGGAGCTGTTTTTT.

This clonotype came up many times. The J gene is TRBJ2-5, the V gene TRBV25-1; a weak D match, TRBD2 (6 bases). V was trimmed by 3 bases and J by 2 bases, leaving 10 bases between them. CDR3 size: 14 residues. The germline V gene has CDR1 MGHDK and CDR2 SYGVNS. In nucleotides, the CDR3 is TGTGCCAGCAGTGAGGGAGGCCTGCAAGAGACCCAGTACTTC. This codes for CASSEGGLQETQYF.

This chain uses TRBV3-1 with TRBJ2-1; 10 nucleotides agree with TRBD1. The CDR3 is made up of 17 amino acids. Germline-derived CDR1 and CDR2 are LGHDT and YNNKEL (reference sequence). Unmatched junction bases numbered 4, after V lost 1 base and J lost 1 base. The CDR3 is CASSQVWTGGSYNEQFF. CDR3 nucleotide sequence: TGTGCCAGCAGCCAAGTATGGACAGGGGGATCCTACAATGAGCAGTTCTTC.

This clonotype was counted between two and nine times. The chain combines TRBV7-2 with TRBJ2-5, with D uncertain. CDR3 length: 13 residues. Trimming stripped 0 bases from V and 5 bases from J, with 7 bases between. The germline gives CDR1 SGHTA, CDR2 FQGNSA. CDR3 sequence reads: CASSLAPRETQYF. CDR3 in DNA: TGTGCCAGCAGCTTAGCCCCCCGGGAGACCCAGTACTTC.

The chain couples TRBV7-8 to TRBJ2-3, with a weak D call TRBD2 (5 bases). This CDR3 comprises 14 residues. From germline, CDR1 is SGHVS and CDR2 FQNEAQ. Between the trimmed V and J ends, which lost 3 bases and 2 bases, there was a span of 9 bases. CDR3 loop: CASSFPGITDTQYF. The CDR3 DNA reads TGTGCCAGCAGCTTCCCCGGGATCACAGATACGCAGTATTTT.

The chain couples TRBV4-3 to TRBJ2-2; 11 bases match TRBD2. The junction had 4 bases not matched to a gene; V was cut back by 0 bases and J by 7 bases. Germline V gives CDR1 LGHNA, CDR2 YSLEER. CDR3 length: 16 amino acids. CDR3 nucleotides: TGCGCCAGCAGCCAAGAGGCTAGCGGGAGGAGCGGGGAGCTGTTTTTT. As protein: CASSQEASGRSGELFF.

V is TRBV27 and J is TRBJ2-3, with D unclear. From germline, CDR1 is MNHEY and CDR2 SMNVEV (reference sequence). This CDR3 has 13 residues. V shed 4 bases and J shed 2 bases, with 7 bases lying between them. CDR3 bases: TGTGCCAGCAGTTCCCATACCACAGATACGCAGTATTTT. This encodes CASSSHTTDTQYF.

This clonotype occurred a few times. CDR3 DNA: TGTGCCAGCAGTGAACTCGCGGGACTAGCGGGTAACTACAATGAGCAGTTCTTC. Translation: CASSELAGLAGNYNEQFF. The chain is built from TRBV6-1 and TRBJ2-5; 12 bases match TRBD2. The DNA end is a closer match to TRBJ2-1, so the J assignment may be wrong. CDR1 and CDR2 (germline): MNHNS, SASEGT. The CDR3 sequence is 18 residues long.